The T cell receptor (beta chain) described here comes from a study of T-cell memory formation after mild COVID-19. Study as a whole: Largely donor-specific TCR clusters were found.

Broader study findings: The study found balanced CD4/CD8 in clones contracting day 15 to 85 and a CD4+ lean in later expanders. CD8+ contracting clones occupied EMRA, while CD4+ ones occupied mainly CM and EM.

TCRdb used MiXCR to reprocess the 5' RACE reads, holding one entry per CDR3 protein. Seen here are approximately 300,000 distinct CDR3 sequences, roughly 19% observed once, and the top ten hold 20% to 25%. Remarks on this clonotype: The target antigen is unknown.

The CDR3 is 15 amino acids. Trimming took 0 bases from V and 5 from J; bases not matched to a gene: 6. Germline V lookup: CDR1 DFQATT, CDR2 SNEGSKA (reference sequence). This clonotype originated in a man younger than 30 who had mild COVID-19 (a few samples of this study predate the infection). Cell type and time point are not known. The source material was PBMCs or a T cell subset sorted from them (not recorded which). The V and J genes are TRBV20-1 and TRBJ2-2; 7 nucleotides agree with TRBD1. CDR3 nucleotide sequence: TGCAGTGCTAGAGATTTCTCCAGGGGGACCGGGGAGCTGTTTTTT. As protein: CSARDFSRGTGELFF.